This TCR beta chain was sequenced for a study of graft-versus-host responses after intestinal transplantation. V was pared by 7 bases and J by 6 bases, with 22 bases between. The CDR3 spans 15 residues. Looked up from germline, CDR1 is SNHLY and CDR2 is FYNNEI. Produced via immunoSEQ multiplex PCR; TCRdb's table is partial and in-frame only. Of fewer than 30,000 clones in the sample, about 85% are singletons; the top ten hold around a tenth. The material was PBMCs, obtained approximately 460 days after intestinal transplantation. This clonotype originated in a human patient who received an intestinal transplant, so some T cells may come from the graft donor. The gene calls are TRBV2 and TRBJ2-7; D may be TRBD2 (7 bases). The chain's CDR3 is CASTITLGGPAEQYF. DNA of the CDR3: TGTGCCAGCACCATCACCCTCGGGGGGCCGGCCGAGCAGTACTTC.